This entry concerns a single T cell receptor beta chain. This clonotype was picked up many times. The specificity of this receptor is unknown. No base-level quality is on record; no much larger clone is a single base apart. The label giving this sample's time point can be read as: newly diagnosed GD, antithyroid drugs for less than 3 months. For both TCR sequencing and RNA sequencing, RNA was extracted from PBMCs in TRIzol. The diagnosis of Graves' disease followed American Thyroid Association guidelines. Recruitment of patients was carried out at an endocrinology department in Xi'an, China. From each patient, nine milliliters of peripheral blood was collected into an EDTA anticoagulant tube. Ficoll Paque Plus density gradient separation was used to isolate PBMCs, and no further T cell sorting was performed. An Agilent 2100 Bioanalyzer and agarose gel were used to check RNA quality, while a NanoDrop 2000 measured RNA concentration.

These data come from a study of regulatory T cells in long-lasting Graves disease (dated by TCRdb to about 2021). About the full investigation: Newly diagnosed Graves' disease patients had taken antithyroid drugs for less than 3 months. The study was registered as a clinical trial and conducted in China. A total of roughly 35 samples were covered by TCR sequencing, comprising some 13 persistent and approximately 20 newly diagnosed Graves' disease patients. Peripheral blood TCR sequencing and RNA sequencing compared persistent Graves' disease patients with newly diagnosed Graves' disease patients. General study outcomes and caveats: The study examined only peripheral blood because the primary lesion, thyroid tissue, could not be accessed. As a limitation, the authors acknowledged that the small sample size may reduce accuracy. Lower TCR Shannon entropy and fewer highly expanded clones were observed in persistent Graves' disease patients than in newly diagnosed patients, which suggested clonal expansion. Sequencing and analysis were limited to the TCR beta chain. Persistent patients shared more public clonotypes among themselves (around 2,500) than newly diagnosed patients did (more than 850). TRBV28, TRBJ1-2 and TRBJ2-5 were preferentially used in persistent disease, while TRBV20-1 and TRBJ2-1 were favored in newly diagnosed disease.

Libraries were built with multiplex PCR. The sample was run on an Illumina HiSeq 4000. iRepertoire HTBI primers and Arm-PCR amplification of CDR3 regions were used to construct TCR beta libraries. Before sequencing, the PCR products went through gel purification. The authors' analysis ran thus. Gene usage analysis of CDR3 amino acid clonotypes relied on the 60 to 65 TRBV and about 15 TRBJ segments identified across samples. COPE and FqMerger were used to merge filtered high-quality paired reads into contigs. Contigs were aligned with BLAST to IMGT TRBV, TRBD and TRBJ reference genes, and CDR3 was defined per IMGT. Clonotypes above 0.1% frequency were classified as highly expanded clones. Shannon entropy was used to measure repertoire diversity, and the Gini coefficient was used to measure V-J evenness. A clonotype found in more than one individual was treated as public. The raw public data were reprocessed by TCRdb itself: fastp quality trimming at Q25, MiXCR clonotype calling, in-frame beta chains only. CDR3 protein sequences are deduplicated, and each keeps its most common genes and DNA. TCRdb, not the original authors, processed these V and J calls. This sample comprises about 220,000 distinct CDR3 sequences, around a fifth of them detected only once. The ten largest clones take up approximately 10% of the sample.

The junction shows trimming of 6 bases on V and 0 bases on J, plus 11 bases between the germline ends. From the cysteine up to the phenylalanine, the CDR3 has a length of 14 residues. This entry keeps only the CDR3 DNA: 42 bases, framed from base 1. This same sample was also part of a study on T cells in Graves' hyperthyroidism and ophthalmopathy. As that second paper reports: A patient counted as having stable Graves' hyperthyroidism if no progression to ophthalmopathy occurred over 18 months of follow-up. Hyperthyroidism patients were aged 18 to 65 years and newly diagnosed, with disease duration of less than 2 months. Exclusion was applied to patients with uncontrolled infections, other autoimmune diseases, pregnancy or lactation. Diagnoses were established on the basis of clinical symptoms, serum thyroxine and TRAb, thyroid ultrasound, and orbital computed tomography. For the first round of RT-PCR on the TCR CDR3, the HTBI primer set was used together with the Qiagen OneStep RT-PCR kit. Most expanded thyroid clonotypes (frequency above 0.001) were also detected in blood, a finding suggesting that blood repertoires may reflect thyroid immune responses. A 13 V-J signature model separated ophthalmopathy from stable hyperthyroidism, with around 88% sensitivity and around 84% specificity in cross-validation and 80%/75% in testing. In validation, the model predicted progression to ophthalmopathy a median of around 6.5 months before onset, with approximately 70% sensitivity and roughly 77% specificity. To identify distinguishing TCR V-J signatures, a discovery cohort of around 100 patients was used, comprising fewer than 45 with Graves' ophthalmopathy and some 57 with stable Graves' hyperthyroidism. Prospective prediction of ophthalmopathy was tested in an independent validation cohort consisting of some 18 hyperthyroidism patients and more than 15 patients who later progressed to ophthalmopathy. For training and testing, the roughly 100 patients in the discovery cohort were randomly divided in a 7:3 ratio. In six Graves' hyperthyroidism patients, the study also compared T-cell repertoires from thyroid tissue with T-cell repertoires from blood. After sampling, hyperthyroidism patients received methimazole starting at 30 mg daily, and ophthalmopathy patients received high-dose intravenous methylprednisolone. Libraries were constructed in a second round of multiplex PCR, after which size selection and purification were carried out. The libraries were sequenced on an Illumina HiSeq2000 using paired-end 100 bp reads. SOAPnuke was used to process the raw data, removing reads that contained adapters or uncalled bases, had a mean Phred below 15, or lacked an exact match to the constant primer or identifier. High-quality paired reads were merged with COPE v1.2.5, and unique nucleotide sequences were defined as clonotypes. MiTCR v1.1 was used to align clonotypes to the IMGT TRBV, TRBD and TRBJ reference segments. The analysis was restricted to V-J combinations with a frequency above 0.0001, which together covered over 99% of the repertoires. The TCS score was defined as the ratio of F50 (clonal expansion) to E x V (chaos), calculated using BLOSUM62-based TCRdist between CDR3 peptides within each V-J. Welch's t-statistics and random forest reduced approximately 520 V-J features to 10 to 15, which were used in a naive Bayes classifier (R e1071). Sample size was not statistically predetermined, and investigators were not blinded to group allocation. According to the paper, TCR Vbeta CDR3 sequencing was carried out on more than 120 peripheral blood samples, which came from about 45 ophthalmopathy, around 74 hyperthyroidism and around 17 progressor patients.

The receptor's source is a woman younger than 45 with Graves disease. Donor details come from another sample of the same person, matched by shared clones. The chain employs TRBV12-3 or TRBV12-4 and TRBJ2-5, and the D gene may be TRBD2, 5 bases matching. The sample consisted of peripheral blood mononuclear cells (PBMCs), taken at new diagnosis, from a patient treated with antithyroid drugs. The CDR3 region reads CASSRQEDQETQYF. The DNA sequence reads TGTGCCAGCAGCCGGCAGGAGGACCAAGAGACCCAGTACTTC.